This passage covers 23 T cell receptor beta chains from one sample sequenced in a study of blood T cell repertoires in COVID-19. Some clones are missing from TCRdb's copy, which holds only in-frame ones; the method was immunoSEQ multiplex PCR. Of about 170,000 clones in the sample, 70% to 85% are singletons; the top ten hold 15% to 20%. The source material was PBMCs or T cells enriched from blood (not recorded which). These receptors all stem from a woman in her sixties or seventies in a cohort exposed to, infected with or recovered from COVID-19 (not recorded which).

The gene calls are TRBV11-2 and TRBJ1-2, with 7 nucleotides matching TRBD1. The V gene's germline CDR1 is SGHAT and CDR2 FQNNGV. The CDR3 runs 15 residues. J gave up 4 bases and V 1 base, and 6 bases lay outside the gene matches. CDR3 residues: CASSLGEGAGYGYTF. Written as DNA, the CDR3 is TGTGCCAGCAGCTTAGGAGAGGGGGCCGGCTATGGCTACACCTTC.

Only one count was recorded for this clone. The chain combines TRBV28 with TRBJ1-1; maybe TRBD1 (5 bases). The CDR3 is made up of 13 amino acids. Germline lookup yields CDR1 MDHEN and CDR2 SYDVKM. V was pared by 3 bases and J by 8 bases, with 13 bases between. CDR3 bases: TGTGCCAGCAGTTTCCCCGGGACTCTCGAAGCTTTCTTT. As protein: CASSFPGTLEAFF. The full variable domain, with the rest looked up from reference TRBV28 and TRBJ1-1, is DVKVTQSSRYLVKRTGEKVFLECVQDMDHENMFWYRQDPGLGLRLIYFSYDVKMKEKGDIPEGYSVSREKKERFSLILESASTNQTSMYLCASSFPGTLEAFFGQGTRLTVV.

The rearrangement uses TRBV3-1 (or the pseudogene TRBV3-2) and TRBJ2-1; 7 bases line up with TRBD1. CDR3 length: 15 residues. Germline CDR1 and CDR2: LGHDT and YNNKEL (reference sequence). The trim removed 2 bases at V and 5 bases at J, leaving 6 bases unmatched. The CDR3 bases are TGTGCCAGCAGCCAATCTTGGGACAGTAACAATGAGCAGTTCTTC. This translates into CASSQSWDSNNEQFF.

CDR3 region: CAGWTANGGYTF. The DNA of the CDR3 is TGTGCCGGATGGACAGCAAATGGTGGCTACACCTTC. J is TRBJ1-2 and V is TRBV28; D is possibly TRBD1 (6 bases). The germline CDR1 and CDR2 sequences are MDHEN and SYDVKM. V was cut by 11 bases and J by 7 bases, with 17 bases left in between. The CDR3 is 12 amino acids.

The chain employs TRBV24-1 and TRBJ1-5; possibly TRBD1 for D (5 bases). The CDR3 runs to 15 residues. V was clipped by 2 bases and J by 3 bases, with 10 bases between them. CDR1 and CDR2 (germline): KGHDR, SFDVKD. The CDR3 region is CATSDSGGYNQPQHF. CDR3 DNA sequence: TGTGCCACCAGTGATTCGGGGGGATACAATCAGCCCCAGCATTTT.

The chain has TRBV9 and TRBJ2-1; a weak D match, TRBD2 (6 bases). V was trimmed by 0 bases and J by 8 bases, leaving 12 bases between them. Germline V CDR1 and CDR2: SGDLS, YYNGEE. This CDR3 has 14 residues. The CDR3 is CASSVEGGGDEQFF. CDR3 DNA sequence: TGTGCCAGCAGCGTAGAAGGTGGCGGGGATGAGCAGTTCTTC.

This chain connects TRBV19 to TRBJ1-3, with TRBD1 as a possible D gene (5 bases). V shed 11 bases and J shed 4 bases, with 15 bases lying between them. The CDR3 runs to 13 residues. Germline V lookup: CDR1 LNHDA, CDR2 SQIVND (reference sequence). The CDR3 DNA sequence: TGTGCCGGAGGGACCCTTCAAGGAAACACCATATATTTT. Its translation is CAGGTLQGNTIYF.

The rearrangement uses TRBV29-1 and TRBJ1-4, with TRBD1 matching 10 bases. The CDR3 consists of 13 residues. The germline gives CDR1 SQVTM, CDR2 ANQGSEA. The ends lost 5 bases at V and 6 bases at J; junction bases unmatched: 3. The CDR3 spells CSVRTGGDEKLFF. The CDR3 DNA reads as TGCAGCGTTAGGACAGGGGGGGATGAAAAACTGTTTTTT.

In nucleotides, the CDR3 is TGTGCCAGCAGCCCGGGGGGGATCGATAGATACGAGCAGTACTTC. Protein: CASSPGGIDRYEQYF. The J gene is TRBJ2-7, the V gene TRBV11-3; 8 positions match TRBD2. The CDR3 extends over 15 amino acids. Germline CDR1 is SGHNT and CDR2 is YENEEA. The trim removed 5 bases at V and 4 bases at J, leaving 10 bases unmatched. Filled out from reference TRBV11-3 and TRBJ2-7, the complete variable domain reads EAGVVQSPRYKIIEKKQPVAFWCNPISGHNTLYWYLQNLGQGPELLIRYENEEAVDDSQLPKDRFSAERLKGVDSTLKIQPAELGDSAVYLCASSPGGIDRYEQYFGPGTRLTVT.

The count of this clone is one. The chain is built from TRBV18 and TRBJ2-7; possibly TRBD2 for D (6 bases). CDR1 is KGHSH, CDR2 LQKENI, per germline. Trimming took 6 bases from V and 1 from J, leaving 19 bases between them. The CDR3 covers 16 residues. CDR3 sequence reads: CASSPPGLGGSYEQYF. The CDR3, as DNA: TGTGCCAGCTCTCCCCCGGGACTTGGGGGGTCCTACGAGCAGTACTTC.

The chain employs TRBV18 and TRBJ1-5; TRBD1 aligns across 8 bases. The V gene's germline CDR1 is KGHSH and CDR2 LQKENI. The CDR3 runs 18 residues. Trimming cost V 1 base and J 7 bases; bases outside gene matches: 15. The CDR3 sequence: CASSPRSLGQVVGQPQHF. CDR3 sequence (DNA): TGTGCCAGCTCACCACGAAGTTTGGGACAGGTCGTAGGACAGCCCCAGCATTTT.

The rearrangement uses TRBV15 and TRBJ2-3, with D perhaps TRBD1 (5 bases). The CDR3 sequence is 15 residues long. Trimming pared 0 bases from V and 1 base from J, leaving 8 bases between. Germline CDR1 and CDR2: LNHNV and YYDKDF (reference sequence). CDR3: CATSRDPTGTDTQYF. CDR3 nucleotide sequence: TGTGCCACCAGCAGAGATCCGACAGGCACAGATACGCAGTATTTT.

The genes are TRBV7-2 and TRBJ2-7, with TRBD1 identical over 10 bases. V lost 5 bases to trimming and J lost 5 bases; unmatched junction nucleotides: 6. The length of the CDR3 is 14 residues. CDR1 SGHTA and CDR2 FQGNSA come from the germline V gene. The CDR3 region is CASSPDRGRDEQYF. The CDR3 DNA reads TGTGCCAGCAGCCCGGACAGGGGGAGGGACGAGCAGTACTTC. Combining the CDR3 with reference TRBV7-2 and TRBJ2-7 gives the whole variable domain GAGVSQSPSNKVTEKGKDVELRCDPISGHTALYWYRQSLGQGLEFLIYFQGNSAPDKSGLPSDRFSAERTGGSVSTLTIQRTQQEDSAVYLCASSPDRGRDEQYFGPGTRLTVT.

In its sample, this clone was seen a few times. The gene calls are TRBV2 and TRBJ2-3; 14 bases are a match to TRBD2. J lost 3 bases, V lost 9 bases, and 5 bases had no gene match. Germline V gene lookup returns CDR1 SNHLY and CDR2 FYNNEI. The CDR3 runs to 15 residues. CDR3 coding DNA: TGTGCCAGTAAGGGACTAGCGGGAGTTACAGATACGCAGTATTTT. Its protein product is CASKGLAGVTDTQYF.

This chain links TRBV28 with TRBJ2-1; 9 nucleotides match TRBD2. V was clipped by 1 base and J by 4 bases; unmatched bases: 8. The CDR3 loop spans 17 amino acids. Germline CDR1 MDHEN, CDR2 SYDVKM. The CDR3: CASSLSASGKHYNEQFF. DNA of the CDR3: TGTGCCAGCAGTTTATCGGCTAGCGGGAAACATTACAATGAGCAGTTCTTC.

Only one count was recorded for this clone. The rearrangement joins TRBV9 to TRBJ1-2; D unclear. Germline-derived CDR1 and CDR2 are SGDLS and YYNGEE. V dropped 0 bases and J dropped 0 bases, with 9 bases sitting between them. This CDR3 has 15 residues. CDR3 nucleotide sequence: TGTGCCAGCAGCGTAGTACCCACAACTAACTATGGCTACACCTTC. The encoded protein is CASSVVPTTNYGYTF.

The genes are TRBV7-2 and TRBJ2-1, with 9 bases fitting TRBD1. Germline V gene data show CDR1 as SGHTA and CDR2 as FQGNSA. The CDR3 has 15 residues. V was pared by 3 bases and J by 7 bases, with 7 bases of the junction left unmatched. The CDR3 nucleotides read TGTGCCAGCAGCTTTGTTTGGACAGGGGAAAATGAGCAGTTCTTC. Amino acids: CASSFVWTGENEQFF.

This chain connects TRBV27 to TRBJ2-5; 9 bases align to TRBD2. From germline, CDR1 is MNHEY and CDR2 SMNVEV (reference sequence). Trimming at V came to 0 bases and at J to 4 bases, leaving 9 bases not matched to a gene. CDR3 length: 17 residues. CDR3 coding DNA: TGTGCCAGCAGTTTATCTCCACCCCAACTAGCGGGAGAGACCCAGTACTTC. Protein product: CASSLSPPQLAGETQYF.

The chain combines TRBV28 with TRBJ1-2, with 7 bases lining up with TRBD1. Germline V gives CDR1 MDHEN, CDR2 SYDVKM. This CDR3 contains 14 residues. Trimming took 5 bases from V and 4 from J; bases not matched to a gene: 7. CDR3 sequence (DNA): TGTGCCAGCAGTCCCGGGACAGCCCTCTATGGCTACACCTTC. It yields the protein CASSPGTALYGYTF.

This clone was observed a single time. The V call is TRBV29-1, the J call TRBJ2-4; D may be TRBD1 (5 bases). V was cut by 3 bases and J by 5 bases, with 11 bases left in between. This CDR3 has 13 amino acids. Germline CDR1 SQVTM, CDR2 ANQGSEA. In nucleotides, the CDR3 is TGCAGCGTTGACGAGCAGGGCCAAAACATTCAGTACTTC. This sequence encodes CSVDEQGQNIQYF.

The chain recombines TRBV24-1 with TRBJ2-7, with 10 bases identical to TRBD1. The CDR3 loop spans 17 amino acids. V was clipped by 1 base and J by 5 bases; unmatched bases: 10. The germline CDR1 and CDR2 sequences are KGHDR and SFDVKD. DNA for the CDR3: TGTGCCACCAGTGATTTCAGTCTAGGGGACAGGGGAAACGAGCAGTACTTC. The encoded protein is CATSDFSLGDRGNEQYF.

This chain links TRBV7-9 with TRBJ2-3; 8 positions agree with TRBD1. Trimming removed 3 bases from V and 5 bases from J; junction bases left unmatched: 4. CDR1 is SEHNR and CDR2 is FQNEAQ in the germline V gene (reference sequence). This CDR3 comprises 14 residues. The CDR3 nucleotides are TGTGCCAGCAGCTTGACACAGGGGGGAGATACGCAGTATTTT. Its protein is CASSLTQGGDTQYF.

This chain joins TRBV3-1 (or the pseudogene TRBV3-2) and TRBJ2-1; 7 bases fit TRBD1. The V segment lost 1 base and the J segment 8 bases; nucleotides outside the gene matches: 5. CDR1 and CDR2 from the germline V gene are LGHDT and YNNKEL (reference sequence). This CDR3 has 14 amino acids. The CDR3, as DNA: TGTGCCAGCAGCCAAGCAGGGGGTCGGGATGAGCAGTTCTTC. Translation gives CASSQAGGRDEQFF.